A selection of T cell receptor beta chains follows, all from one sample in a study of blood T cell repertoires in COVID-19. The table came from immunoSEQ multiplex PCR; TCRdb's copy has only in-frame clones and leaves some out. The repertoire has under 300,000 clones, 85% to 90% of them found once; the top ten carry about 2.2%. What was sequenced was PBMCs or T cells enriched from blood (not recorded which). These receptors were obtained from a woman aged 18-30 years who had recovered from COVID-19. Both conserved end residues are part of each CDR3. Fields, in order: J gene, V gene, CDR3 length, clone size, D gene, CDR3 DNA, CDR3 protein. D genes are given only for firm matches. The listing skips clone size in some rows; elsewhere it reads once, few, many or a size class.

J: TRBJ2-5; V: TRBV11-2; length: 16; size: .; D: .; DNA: TGTGCCAGCAGCTTAGGTCTAGGCAGGGGCCAAGAGACCCAGTACTTC; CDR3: CASSLGLGRGQETQYF
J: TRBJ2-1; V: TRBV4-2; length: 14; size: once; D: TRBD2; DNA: TGTGCCAGCCGTAGCGGGGGAAACAACAATGAGCAGTTCTTC; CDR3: CASRSGGNNNEQFF
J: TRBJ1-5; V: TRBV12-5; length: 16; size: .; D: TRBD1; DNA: TGTGCTAGTTCTGCCCGACAGGGGGCGGGGAATCAGCCCCAGCATTTT; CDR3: CASSARQGAGNQPQHF
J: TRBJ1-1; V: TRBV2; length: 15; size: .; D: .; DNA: TGTGCCAGCAGCCCCGAGACAGCCACGAACACTGAAGCTTTCTTT; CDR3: CASSPETATNTEAFF
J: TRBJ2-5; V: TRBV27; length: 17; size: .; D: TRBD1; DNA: TGTGCCAGCAGTTACGGGACAGGGGCTCGTTGGGGGGAGACCCAGTACTTC; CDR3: CASSYGTGARWGETQYF
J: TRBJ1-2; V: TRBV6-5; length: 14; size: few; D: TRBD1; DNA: TGTGCCAGCTACCGAGGGGGCGGGAACTATGGCTACACCTTC; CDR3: CASYRGGGNYGYTF
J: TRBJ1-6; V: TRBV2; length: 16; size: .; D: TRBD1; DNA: TGTGCCAGCAGTCCTCGACAGGGGGCGAGGAATTCACCCCTCCACTTT; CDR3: CASSPRQGARNSPLHF
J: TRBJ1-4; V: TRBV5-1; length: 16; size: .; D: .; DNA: TGCGCCAGCAGCTTGGTGTTGCGAGCAACTAATGAAAAACTGTTTTTT; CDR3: CASSLVLRATNEKLFF
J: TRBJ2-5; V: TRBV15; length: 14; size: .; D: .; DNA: TGTGCCACCAGAACGAGTGCAGGGGCAAAGACCCAGTACTTC; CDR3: CATRTSAGAKTQYF
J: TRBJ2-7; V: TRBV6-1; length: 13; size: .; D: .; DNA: TGTGCCAGCAGTGAAGCGCCCAGGGGCGAGCAGTACTTC; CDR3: CASSEAPRGEQYF
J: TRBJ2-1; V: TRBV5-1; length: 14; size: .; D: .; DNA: TGCGCCAGCAGCTTGGTTTGGGGGCTAGGTGAGCAGTTCTTC; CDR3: CASSLVWGLGEQFF
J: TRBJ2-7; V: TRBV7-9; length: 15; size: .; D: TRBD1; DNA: TGTGCCAGCAGCAATACCCGACAGGGGCGGTACGAGCAGTACTTC; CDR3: CASSNTRQGRYEQYF